This T cell receptor beta chain stems from a study of T cell responses to AZD1222 COVID-19 vaccine. General study results and limits: Nearly half of spike-specific TCRs reportedly target unmutated variant regions.

Of note for this clone: Its cognate antigen is unknown.

TCRdb's table, derived via immunoSEQ multiplex PCR, lists solely in-frame clones and lacks some. The data show more than 150,000 clones, almost 90% seen once. This specimen consisted of peripheral blood, obtained on day 0 of AZD1222 vaccination. The source of this sequence is an adult in good health.

For the CDR3, the DNA is TGTGCCAGCAGCTCTGGTGGTAGTTTCTCCAATGAGCAGTTCTTC. This gives the protein CASSSGGSFSNEQFF. The V gene is TRBV7-2, the J gene TRBJ2-1; D gene uncertain. V was clipped by 4 bases and J by 6 bases, with 16 bases between them. Per germline, CDR1 SGHTA and CDR2 FQGNSA. The CDR3 spans 15 residues. The full variable domain, rest sourced from reference TRBV7-2 and TRBJ2-1, is GAGVSQSPSNKVTEKGKDVELRCDPISGHTALYWYRQSLGQGLEFLIYFQGNSAPDKSGLPSDRFSAERTGGSVSTLTIQRTQQEDSAVYLCASSSGGSFSNEQFFGPGTRLTVL.